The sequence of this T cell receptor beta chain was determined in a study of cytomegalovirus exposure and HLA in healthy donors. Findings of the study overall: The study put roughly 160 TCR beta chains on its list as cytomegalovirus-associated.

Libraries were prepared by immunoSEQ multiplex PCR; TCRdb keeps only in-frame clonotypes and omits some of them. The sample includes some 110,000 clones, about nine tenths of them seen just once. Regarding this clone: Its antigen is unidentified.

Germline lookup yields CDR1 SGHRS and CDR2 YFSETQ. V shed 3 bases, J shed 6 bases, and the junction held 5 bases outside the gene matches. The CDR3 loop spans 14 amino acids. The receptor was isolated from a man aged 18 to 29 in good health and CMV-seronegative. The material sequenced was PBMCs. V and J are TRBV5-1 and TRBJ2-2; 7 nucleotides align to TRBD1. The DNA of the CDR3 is TGCGCCAGCAGCTACAATACAGGGGCCGGGGAGCTGTTTTTT. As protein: CASSYNTGAGELFF.